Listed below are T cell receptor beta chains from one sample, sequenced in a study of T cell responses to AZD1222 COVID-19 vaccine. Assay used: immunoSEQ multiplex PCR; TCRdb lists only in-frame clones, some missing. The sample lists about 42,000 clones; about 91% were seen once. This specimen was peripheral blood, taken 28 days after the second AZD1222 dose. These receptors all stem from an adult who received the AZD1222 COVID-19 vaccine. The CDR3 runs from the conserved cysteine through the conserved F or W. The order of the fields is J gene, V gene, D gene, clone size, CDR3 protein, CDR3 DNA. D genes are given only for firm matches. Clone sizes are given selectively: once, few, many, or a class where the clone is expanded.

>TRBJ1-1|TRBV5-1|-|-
CASRIGVGENTEAFF
TGCGCCAGCAGGATCGGGGTAGGAGAGAACACTGAAGCTTTCTTT
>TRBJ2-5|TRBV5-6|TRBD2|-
CASAASTSGETQYF
TGTGCCAGCGCAGCTTCGACTAGCGGTGAGACCCAGTACTTC
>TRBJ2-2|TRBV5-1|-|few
CASSMDGRANTGELFF
TGCGCCAGCAGCATGGACGGACGCGCGAACACCGGGGAGCTGTTTTTT
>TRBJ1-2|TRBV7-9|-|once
CASSSGIHGYTF
TGTGCCAGCAGTAGTGGGATCCATGGCTACACCTTC
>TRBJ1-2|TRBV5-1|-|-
CASSPDSAYGYTF
TGCGCCAGCAGCCCGGACAGCGCATATGGCTACACCTTC
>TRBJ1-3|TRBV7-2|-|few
CASSSSSGNTIYF
TGTGCCAGCAGCTCCTCGTCTGGAAACACCATATATTTT
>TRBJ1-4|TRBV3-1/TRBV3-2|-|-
CASSQRKPGANEKLFF
TGTGCCAGCAGCCAGAGAAAACCAGGGGCTAATGAAAAACTGTTTTTT
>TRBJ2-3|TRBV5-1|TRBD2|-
CASSLDTSGGMDTQYF
TGCGCCAGCAGCTTGGATACTAGCGGGGGAATGGATACGCAGTATTTT
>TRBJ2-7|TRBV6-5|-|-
CASSYEGVQQYF
TGTGCCAGCAGTTACGAGGGCGTGCAGCAGTACTTC
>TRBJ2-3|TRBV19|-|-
CASSIGGPADTQYF
TGTGCCAGTAGTATAGGGGGGCCGGCAGATACGCAGTATTTT
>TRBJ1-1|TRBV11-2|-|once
CASSLDQALGNHGAEAFF
TGTGCCAGCAGCTTAGATCAGGCCCTCGGGAACCATGGGGCTGAAGCTTTCTTT
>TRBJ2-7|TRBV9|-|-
CASSVEGSEQYF
TGTGCCAGCAGCGTAGAGGGGTCCGAGCAGTACTTC
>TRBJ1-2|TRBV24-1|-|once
CATSDLGRNYGYTF
TGTGCCACCAGTGATTTGGGCAGGAACTATGGCTACACCTTC
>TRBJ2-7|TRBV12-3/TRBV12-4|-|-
CASRVGGSYEQYF
TGTGCCAGCAGGGTTGGGGGCTCTTACGAGCAGTACTTC
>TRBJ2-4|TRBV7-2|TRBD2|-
CASRHTSGGVKNIQYF
TGTGCCAGCAGACATACTAGCGGGGGGGTCAAAAACATTCAGTACTTC
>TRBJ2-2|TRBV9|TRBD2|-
CASSVFGASGTSAGELFF
TGTGCCAGCAGCGTATTCGGAGCCTCCGGGACTAGCGCCGGGGAGCTGTTTTTT
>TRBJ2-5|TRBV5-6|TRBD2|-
CASSVRLAGGPGETQYF
TGTGCCAGCAGCGTACGACTAGCGGGAGGGCCGGGGGAGACCCAGTACTTC
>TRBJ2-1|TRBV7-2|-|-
CASSLLINEQFF
TGTGCCAGCAGCTTATTGATCAATGAGCAGTTCTTC
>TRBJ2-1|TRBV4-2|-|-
CASKPAASYNEQFF
TGTGCCAGCAAACCGGCGGCCTCCTACAATGAGCAGTTCTTC
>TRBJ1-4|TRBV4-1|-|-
CASSQPATNEKLFF
TGCGCCAGCAGCCAACCCGCAACTAATGAAAAACTGTTTTTT
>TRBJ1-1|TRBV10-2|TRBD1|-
CASRTGGLEAFF
TGCGCCAGCAGAACAGGGGGCTTAGAAGCTTTCTTT
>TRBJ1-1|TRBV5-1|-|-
CASSLAPGLSTEAFF
TGCGCCAGCAGCTTGGCTCCGGGGTTGAGCACTGAAGCTTTCTTT
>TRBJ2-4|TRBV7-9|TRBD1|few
CASSSYGTAKNIQYF
TGTGCCAGCAGCTCCTACGGGACAGCTAAAAACATTCAGTACTTC